This is a list of T cell receptor beta chains from one sample in a study of graft-versus-host responses after intestinal transplantation. The antigens these receptors bind are not known. Measured with immunoSEQ multiplex PCR; TCRdb has only the in-frame clones, and not every one. The table records 60,000 to 80,000 clones, 80% to 95% of them present only once. Sequences were derived from unstimulated CD8+ T cells sorted from spleen or lymph node cells, sampled before intestinal transplant. The source is a human donor who received an intestinal transplant. Both conserved end residues are part of each CDR3. D genes are given only for firm matches. Clone size is given for some rows only: seen once, a few or many times, or a class if the clone is expanded.

D gene	clone size	J gene	V gene	CDR3 protein	CDR3 DNA
-	once	TRBJ1-1	TRBV5-1	CASSFRGSEAFF	TGCGCCAGCAGCTTCAGGGGATCTGAAGCTTTCTTT
-	-	TRBJ2-1	TRBV11-2	CASSQVHIEQFF	TGTGCCAGCAGTCAGGTCCATATTGAGCAGTTCTTC
TRBD1	-	TRBJ1-6	TRBV5-1	CASSLEGTGGSPLHF	TGCGCCAGCAGCTTGGAGGGAACAGGGGGTTCACCCCTCCACTTT
-	-	TRBJ2-2	TRBV5-4	CASSLDSTVNTGELFF	TGTGCCAGCAGCTTGGATTCGACAGTCAACACCGGGGAGCTGTTTTTT
TRBD1	-	TRBJ1-5	TRBV5-4	CASSLGDTGDQHF	TGTGCCAGCAGCCTGGGTGATACAGGGGACCAGCATTTT
TRBD1	-	TRBJ2-2	TRBV10-2	CASTVGTGGSPGELFF	TGCGCCAGCACTGTGGGGACAGGGGGGTCCCCCGGGGAGCTGTTTTTT
TRBD1	-	TRBJ1-1	TRBV6-6	CASTQQGARTEAFF	TGTGCCAGCACCCAACAGGGGGCGAGAACTGAAGCTTTCTTT
-	-	TRBJ2-7	TRBV10-2	CASSDTYEQYF	TGCGCCAGCAGTGACACCTACGAGCAGTACTTC
TRBD1	-	TRBJ1-1	TRBV7-6	CASSLGRGRLSSAFF	TGTGCCAGCAGCCTGGGCAGGGGGCGCCTATCGTCGGCTTTCTTT
TRBD2	-	TRBJ2-1	TRBV4-1	CASSQDHASGGGPTYNEQFF	TGCGCCAGCAGCCAAGATCATGCTTCGGGGGGGGGCCCTACCTACAATGAGCAGTTCTTC
TRBD2	-	TRBJ2-1	TRBV5-1	CASSPGLVEGEQFF	TGCGCCAGCAGCCCGGGACTAGTGGAGGGCGAGCAGTTCTTC
TRBD2	-	TRBJ2-3	TRBV13	CASTRTSGGALVGADTQYF	TGTGCCAGCACTCGGACTAGCGGGGGGGCCCTTGTCGGCGCAGATACGCAGTATTTT
-	-	TRBJ2-7	TRBV5-4	CASSFSQVDEQYF	TGTGCCAGCAGCTTCTCCCAGGTCGACGAGCAGTACTTC
TRBD2	-	TRBJ2-3	TRBV6-5	CASTPGGLGTDTQYF	TGTGCCAGCACCCCGGGGGGGTTGGGCACAGATACGCAGTATTTT
-	-	TRBJ1-1	TRBV25-1	CASSEWDMNTEAFF	TGTGCCAGCAGTGAGTGGGACATGAACACTGAAGCTTTCTTT
TRBD1	once	TRBJ1-1	TRBV7-8	CASSSPLGTVMNTEAFF	TGTGCCAGCAGCTCACCTCTCGGGACAGTCATGAACACTGAAGCTTTCTTT
-	-	TRBJ2-4	TRBV5-4	CASSPEEGKNIQYF	TGTGCCAGCAGCCCCGAAGAGGGCAAAAACATTCAGTACTTC
TRBD1	-	TRBJ2-1	TRBV7-3	CASSETGGNEQFF	TGTGCCAGCAGCGAGACAGGGGGCAATGAGCAGTTCTTC
-	-	TRBJ1-2	TRBV2	CASASWGPGYTF	TGTGCCAGCGCATCGTGGGGGCCTGGCTACACCTTC
-	-	TRBJ1-3	TRBV2	CATWDNSGNTIYF	TGTGCCACCTGGGACAACTCTGGAAACACCATATATTTT
TRBD1	-	TRBJ1-2	TRBV29-1	CSVEDPAGGRGGYTF	TGCAGCGTTGAAGACCCCGCAGGGGGCCGAGGTGGCTACACCTTC
-	-	TRBJ2-3	TRBV12-5	CASGLFTADTQYF	TGTGCTAGTGGTTTGTTTACAGCCGATACGCAGTATTTT
-	-	TRBJ2-7	TRBV7-2	CASSLGYSWSYEQYF	TGTGCCAGCAGCTTAGGTTACTCCTGGTCCTACGAGCAGTACTTC
-	-	TRBJ2-7	TRBV14	CASSQDPQSYEQYF	TGTGCCAGCAGCCAAGATCCCCAGTCCTACGAGCAGTACTTC
TRBD1	-	TRBJ1-3	TRBV9	CASSAGGPGNTIYF	TGTGCCAGCAGTGCAGGGGGGCCTGGAAACACCATATATTTT
-	-	TRBJ1-1	TRBV11-2	CASSLVYQDTEAFF	TGTGCCAGCAGCTTAGTGTACCAGGACACTGAGGCTTTCTTT
-	-	TRBJ2-3	TRBV2	CARQTGIGTQYF	TGTGCCAGGCAAACAGGAATCGGTACGCAGTATTTT
-	-	TRBJ2-3	TRBV27	CASSFLSTDTQYF	TGTGCCAGCAGTTTTCTGAGCACAGATACGCAGTATTTT
-	-	TRBJ1-2	TRBV13	CASSLGVREVYGYTF	TGTGCCAGCAGCTTAGGGGTCAGGGAGGTCTATGGCTACACCTTC
TRBD2	-	TRBJ2-1	TRBV19	CASSSRLAGGSYNEQFF	TGTGCCAGTAGTTCCCGACTAGCGGGGGGATCCTACAATGAGCAGTTCTTC
-	-	TRBJ2-3	TRBV4-1	CASSQGGRGITDTQYF	TGCGCCAGCAGCCAAGGTGGGAGGGGGATCACAGATACGCAGTATTTT
-	-	TRBJ1-2	TRBV14	CASSQWSYGEFPNYGYTF	TGTGCCAGCAGCCAATGGTCTTATGGGGAGTTCCCTAACTATGGCTACACCTTC
-	-	TRBJ1-1	TRBV23-1	CASSKKGANTEAFF	TGCGCCAGCAGCAAAAAAGGGGCGAACACTGAAGCTTTCTTT
-	-	TRBJ2-1	TRBV2	CAIPPMGDGGLGSYNEQFF	TGTGCCATACCACCGATGGGGGACGGGGGGCTAGGATCCTACAATGAGCAGTTCTTC
TRBD1	-	TRBJ1-4	TRBV7-9	CASSDREEVKKLFF	TGTGCCAGCAGCGACAGGGAGGAAGTTAAAAAACTGTTTTTT
TRBD2	-	TRBJ2-1	TRBV2	CASLGLAVRNEQFF	TGTGCCAGCCTCGGACTAGCGGTACGCAATGAGCAGTTCTTC
-	-	TRBJ1-1	TRBV15	CATSRDQAMNTEAFF	TGTGCCACCAGCAGAGACCAGGCTATGAACACTGAAGCTTTCTTT
-	-	TRBJ2-3	TRBV5-6	CASSDGAPQGRTQYF	TGTGCCAGCAGCGACGGGGCGCCACAGGGTCGGACGCAGTATTTT
-	-	TRBJ2-5	TRBV5-4	CASSKRDQETQYF	TGTGCCAGCAGCAAGCGGGACCAAGAGACCCAGTACTTC
TRBD2	-	TRBJ2-5	TRBV7-9	CASSPKPGGEETQYF	TGTGCCAGCAGCCCAAAGCCGGGGGGAGAGGAGACCCAGTACTTC
TRBD1	few	TRBJ2-7	TRBV5-6	CASSPGTDSYEQYF	TGTGCCAGCAGCCCCGGGACAGACTCCTACGAGCAGTACTTC
-	-	TRBJ1-5	TRBV5-3	CARSLVQGSNQPQHF	TGTGCCAGAAGCTTGGTACAGGGCAGCAATCAGCCCCAGCATTTT
TRBD1	once	TRBJ1-1	TRBV5-1	CASSSKTGGRTEAFF	TGCGCCAGCAGCTCAAAAACAGGGGGCCGCACTGAAGCTTTCTTT
-	-	TRBJ1-2	TRBV5-1	CASSTGDGWGYGYTF	TGCGCCAGCAGCACGGGGGACGGTTGGGGCTATGGCTACACCTTC
-	-	TRBJ2-2	TRBV2	CASSDRQGPTGELFF	TGTGCCAGCAGTGACCGGCAGGGCCCCACCGGGGAGCTGTTTTTT
-	-	TRBJ2-2	TRBV6-4	CASSDWAEGTSTGELFF	TGTGCCAGCAGTGACTGGGCCGAGGGTACGAGCACCGGGGAGCTGTTTTTT
-	-	TRBJ2-7	TRBV18	CASSPHGGGPYEQYF	TGTGCCAGCTCACCACACGGAGGCGGGCCCTACGAGCAGTACTTC
-	-	TRBJ2-1	TRBV10-3	CAISESQDPYNEQFF	TGTGCCATCAGTGAGTCGCAGGATCCCTACAATGAGCAGTTCTTC
-	-	TRBJ1-6	TRBV5-5	CASSSQSAGENSPLHF	TGTGCCAGCAGCTCACAGAGCGCGGGAGAGAATTCACCCCTCCACTTT
-	once	TRBJ1-4	TRBV10-2	CASSEAPRAPNEKLFF	TGCGCCAGCAGTGAAGCCCCCAGGGCACCTAATGAAAAACTGTTTTTT
-	-	TRBJ2-7	TRBV7-9	CASSLVSAYEQYF	TGTGCCAGCAGCTTAGTAAGCGCCTACGAGCAGTACTTC
TRBD1	-	TRBJ2-7	TRBV19	CASSRTGVIEQYF	TGTGCCAGTAGTCGAACAGGGGTGATCGAGCAGTACTTC
TRBD2	-	TRBJ2-7	TRBV7-2	CASSLGLAGSSYEQYF	TGTGCCAGCAGCTTGGGACTAGCGGGTTCCTCCTACGAGCAGTACTTC